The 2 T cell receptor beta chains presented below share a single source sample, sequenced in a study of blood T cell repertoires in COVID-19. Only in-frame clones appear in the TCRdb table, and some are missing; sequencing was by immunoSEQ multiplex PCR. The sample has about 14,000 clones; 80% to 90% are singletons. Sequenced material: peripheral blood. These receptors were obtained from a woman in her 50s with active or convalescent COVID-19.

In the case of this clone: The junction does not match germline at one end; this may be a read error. Here the CDR3 DNA reads TGTGCCAGCAGCGTAGTAGGGATCTTGGGACTAGCGGGAGACCAAAAGACCCAGTACTTC. Amino acid sequence: CASSVVGILGLAGDQKTQYF. This chain links TRBV9 with TRBJ2-5; 14 bases map to TRBD2. This CDR3 has 20 amino acids. Germline V gene data show CDR1 as SGDLS and CDR2 as YYNGEE. Complete variable domain (other parts from reference TRBV9 and TRBJ2-5): DSGVTQTPKHLITATGQRVTLRCSPRSGDLSVYWYQQSLDQGLQFLIQYYNGEERAKGNILERFSAQQFPDLHSELNLSSLELGDSALYFCASSVVGILGLAGDQKTQYFGPGTRLLVL.

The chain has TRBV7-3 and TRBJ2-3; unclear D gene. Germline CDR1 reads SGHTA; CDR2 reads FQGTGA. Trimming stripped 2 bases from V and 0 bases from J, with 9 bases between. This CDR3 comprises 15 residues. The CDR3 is CASSLDGASTDTQYF. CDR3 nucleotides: TGTGCCAGCAGCTTAGATGGAGCTAGCACAGATACGCAGTATTTT.